This T cell receptor beta chain was captured by sequencing in a study of low-dose radiotherapy and immunotherapy resistance in tumors. Whole-study context: Fractions of 1 Gy went to Cohort 2 every two weeks, for 13 Gy over 26 weeks. The drug cyclophosphamide was given into a vein at 200 mg/m2 every two weeks, one day before radiation and immunotherapy.

This clonotype occurred a few times. Germline and junction disagree at one end, which may indicate a read error. The V gene's germline CDR1 is SGHTA and CDR2 FQGNSA. This CDR3 is built from 15 residues. TCRs were put through approximately 20 PCR cycles of amplification with Phusion. A constant-region primer and the V-primer adapter served as the primer pair. TCRdb itself ran the reads through MiXCR, one entry per CDR3 protein. The table lists fewer than 60,000 distinct CDR3 sequences, about an eighth of them singletons. Time point indicated: before trial treatment. In the RACIN dose-escalation trial, donors got nivolumab plus ipilimumab with aspirin, cyclophosphamide and radiotherapy.

This sequence originates from a female donor with ovarian cancer. Source: PBMCs, taken before treatment. The chain couples TRBV7-2 to TRBJ1-6; D is unclear. CDR3 sequence: CASSPERGSGSPLHF. The CDR3 DNA follows: TGTGCTAGCAGCCCGGAGCGGGGATCGGGTTCACCCCTCCACTTT.